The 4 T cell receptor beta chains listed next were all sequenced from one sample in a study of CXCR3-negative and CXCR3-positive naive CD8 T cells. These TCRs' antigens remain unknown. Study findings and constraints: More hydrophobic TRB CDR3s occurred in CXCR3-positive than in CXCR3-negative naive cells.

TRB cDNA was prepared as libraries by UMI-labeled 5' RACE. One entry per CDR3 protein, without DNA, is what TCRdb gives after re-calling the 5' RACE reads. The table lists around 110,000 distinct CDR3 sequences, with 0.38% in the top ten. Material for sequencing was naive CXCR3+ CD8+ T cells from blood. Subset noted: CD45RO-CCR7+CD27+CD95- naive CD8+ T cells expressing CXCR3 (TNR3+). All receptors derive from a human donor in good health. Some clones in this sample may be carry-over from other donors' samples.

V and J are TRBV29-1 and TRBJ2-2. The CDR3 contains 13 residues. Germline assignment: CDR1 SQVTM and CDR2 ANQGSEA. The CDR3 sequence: CSVSDKNTGELFF.

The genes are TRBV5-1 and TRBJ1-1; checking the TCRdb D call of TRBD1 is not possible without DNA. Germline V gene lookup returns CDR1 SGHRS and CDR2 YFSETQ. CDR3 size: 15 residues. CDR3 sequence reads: CASRDSNAVYTEAFF.

The CDR3 is CASSAGAPSYNEQFF. The J gene is TRBJ2-1, the V gene TRBV28; absent DNA, TCRdb's TRBD2 call cannot be checked. The CDR3 is 15 residues long. Germline-derived CDR1 and CDR2 are MDHEN and SYDVKM.

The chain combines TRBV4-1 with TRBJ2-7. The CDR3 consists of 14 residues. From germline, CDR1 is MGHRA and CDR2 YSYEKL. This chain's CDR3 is CASSQVTGNYEQYF.